This is a list of T cell receptor beta chains from one sample in a study of OX40 agonist ivuxolimab in advanced cancers. Sequenced by immunoSEQ multiplex PCR; TCRdb stores in-frame clones only, minus some. The profile shows roughly 90,000 clones, 70% to 90% of them singletons. The sequenced sample was CD4+ or CD8+ T cells sorted from blood, obtained in a trial of the OX40 agonist ivuxolimab. The source is an adult with an advanced solid tumor such as melanoma, head and neck, liver or kidney cancer. Each CDR3 is given with its conserved first and last residue. Fields, in order: V gene, clone size, D gene, J gene, CDR3 protein. The D gene is left open where the match is weak. Only some rows state a clone size, as once, few, many or a class for expanded clones.

TRBV5-1,.,.,TRBJ2-1,CASREVSASNEQFF
TRBV29-1,.,.,TRBJ2-3,CSVRGQGPRDTQYF
TRBV7-9,.,.,TRBJ2-3,CASSFGGVGTDTQYF
TRBV28,.,.,TRBJ1-2,CASTPGRANYGYTF
TRBV27,.,.,TRBJ2-7,CASSPSQISYEQYF
TRBV27,.,TRBD1,TRBJ1-5,CASRTLGQGSQPQHF
TRBV19,.,TRBD2,TRBJ2-3,CASSETSGSSDTQYF
TRBV16,.,.,TRBJ2-7,CASSQSIPLRGASRDEQYF
TRBV7-2,.,TRBD2,TRBJ2-1,CASSTTSGSRNEQFF
TRBV6-5,.,TRBD1,TRBJ2-7,CASSYWDRSSYEQYF
TRBV18,.,.,TRBJ2-7,CASSPARGTLTSFYEQYF
TRBV6-1,.,.,TRBJ1-2,CASSEAMKGWYGYTF
TRBV27,.,.,TRBJ1-1,CASSPPRRTEAFF
TRBV9,many,.,TRBJ2-3,CASSLSVGADTQYF
TRBV28,.,.,TRBJ1-1,CASSQNTEAFF
TRBV11-2,.,TRBD2,TRBJ2-7,CASSRLAGDTYEQYF
TRBV9,.,TRBD1,TRBJ2-3,CASSLRQGGPDTQYF
TRBV5-5,.,TRBD2,TRBJ2-5,CASSLARYGTSGGAGETQYF
TRBV9,.,TRBD1,TRBJ2-5,CASSVTGGYETQYF
TRBV30,once,.,TRBJ1-5,CAWSVQSYSNQPQHF
TRBV5-6,.,.,TRBJ2-2,CASSSAFGELFF
TRBV7-9,.,.,TRBJ2-7,CASSRDTTYEQYF
TRBV5-8,few,.,TRBJ2-1,CASSRRLGSYNEQFF
TRBV7-6,.,.,TRBJ2-4,CASSLGEGNIQYF
TRBV6-4,.,.,TRBJ2-3,CASSVEKGVTDTQYF
TRBV5-1,.,TRBD1,TRBJ2-2,CASSSYRGGTGELFF
TRBV5-4,.,.,TRBJ2-7,CASSLGRASGAYEQYF
TRBV11-2,.,.,TRBJ2-2,CASSPRTANTGELFF
TRBV10-3,.,.,TRBJ1-1,CAISESHAAVNTEAFF
TRBV2,.,.,TRBJ2-3,CASTKAEGSDTQYF
TRBV27,.,.,TRBJ2-3,CASSLSREVPGKVF
TRBV5-1,.,TRBD2,TRBJ2-1,CASSRTSGSSYNEQFF
TRBV7-2,.,TRBD2,TRBJ2-5,CASSLLAGGQETQYF
TRBV5-3,.,.,TRBJ2-3,CARSLEGLSTDTQYF
TRBV6-1,.,.,TRBJ1-5,CASSEARGQPQHF
TRBV6-5,.,TRBD1,TRBJ1-1,CASSRPGQGNTEAFF
TRBV5-1,.,.,TRBJ2-2,CASILGASNTGELFF
TRBV19,.,.,TRBJ2-2,CASGFQTGTNTGELFF
TRBV6-1,.,.,TRBJ2-7,CASSEASWAGRHEQYF
TRBV30,.,TRBD1,TRBJ1-5,CAWSENRGFNQPQHF
TRBV11-1,.,.,TRBJ2-5,CASSRQETQYF
TRBV2,.,.,TRBJ2-1,CASSEQGSYNEQFF
TRBV7-3,.,.,TRBJ2-3,CASSLFEGEGTDTQYF
TRBV30,.,.,TRBJ1-4,CAWSLGRSNEKLFF
TRBV10-1,.,TRBD1,TRBJ2-1,CASSGPPGGYNEQFF
TRBV5-1,.,TRBD1,TRBJ2-3,CASSLTGDKTDTQYF
TRBV29-1,.,.,TRBJ1-1,CSVIDGRNTEAFF
TRBV19,.,TRBD1,TRBJ2-6,CASSNLRGRSSGANVLTF